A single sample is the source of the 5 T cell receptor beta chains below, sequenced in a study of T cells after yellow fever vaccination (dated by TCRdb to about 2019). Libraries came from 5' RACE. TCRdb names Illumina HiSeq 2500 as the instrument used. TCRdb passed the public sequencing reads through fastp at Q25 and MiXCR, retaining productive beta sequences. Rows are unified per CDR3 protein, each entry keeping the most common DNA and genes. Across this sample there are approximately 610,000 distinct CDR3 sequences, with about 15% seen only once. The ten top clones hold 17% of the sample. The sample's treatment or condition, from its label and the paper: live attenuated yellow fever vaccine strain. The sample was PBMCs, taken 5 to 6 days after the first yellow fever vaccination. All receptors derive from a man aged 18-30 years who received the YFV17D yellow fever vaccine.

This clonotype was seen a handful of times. CDR3 in amino acids: CASSLAVSSQETQYF. Written as DNA, the CDR3 is TGCGCCAGCAGCTTGGCCGTTAGCAGTCAAGAGACCCAGTACTTC. The chain combines TRBV5-1 with TRBJ2-5; no reliable D call. Trimming took off 0 bases at V and 2 bases at J, with 11 bases between the two ends. This CDR3 is 15 amino acids long. The germline gives CDR1 SGHRS, CDR2 YFSETQ.

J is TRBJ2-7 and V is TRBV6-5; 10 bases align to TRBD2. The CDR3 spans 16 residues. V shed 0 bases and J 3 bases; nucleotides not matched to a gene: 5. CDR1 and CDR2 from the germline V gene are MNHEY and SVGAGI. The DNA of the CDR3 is TGTGCCAGCAGTTACTCCCTAGCGGGGGAGAACTACGAGCAGTACTTC. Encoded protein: CASSYSLAGENYEQYF.

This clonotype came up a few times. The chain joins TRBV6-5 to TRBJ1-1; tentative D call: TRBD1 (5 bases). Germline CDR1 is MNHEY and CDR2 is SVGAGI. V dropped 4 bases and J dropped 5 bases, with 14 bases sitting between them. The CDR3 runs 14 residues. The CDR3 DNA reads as TGTGCCAGCAGTTTCGGGTCAGGGTTTACTGAAGCTTTCTTT. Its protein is CASSFGSGFTEAFF.

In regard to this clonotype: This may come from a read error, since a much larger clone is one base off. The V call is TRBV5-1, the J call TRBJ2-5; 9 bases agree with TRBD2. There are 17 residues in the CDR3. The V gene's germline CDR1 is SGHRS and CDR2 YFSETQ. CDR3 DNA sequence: TGCGTCAGCAGCCTTCTGGGCGGGGGGGTCGGAAGAGAGACCCAGTACTTC. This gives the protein CVSSLLGGGVGRETQYF.

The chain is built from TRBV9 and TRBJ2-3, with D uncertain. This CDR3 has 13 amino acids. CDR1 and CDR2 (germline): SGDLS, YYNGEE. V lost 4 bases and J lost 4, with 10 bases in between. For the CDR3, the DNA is TGTGCCAGCAGCATTACTACCTCAGATACGCAGTATTTT. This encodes CASSITTSDTQYF. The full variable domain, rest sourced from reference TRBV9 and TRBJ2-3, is DSGVTQTPKHLITATGQRVTLRCSPRSGDLSVYWYQQSLDQGLQFLIQYYNGEERAKGNILERFSAQQFPDLHSELNLSSLELGDSALYFCASSITTSDTQYFGPGTRLTVL.